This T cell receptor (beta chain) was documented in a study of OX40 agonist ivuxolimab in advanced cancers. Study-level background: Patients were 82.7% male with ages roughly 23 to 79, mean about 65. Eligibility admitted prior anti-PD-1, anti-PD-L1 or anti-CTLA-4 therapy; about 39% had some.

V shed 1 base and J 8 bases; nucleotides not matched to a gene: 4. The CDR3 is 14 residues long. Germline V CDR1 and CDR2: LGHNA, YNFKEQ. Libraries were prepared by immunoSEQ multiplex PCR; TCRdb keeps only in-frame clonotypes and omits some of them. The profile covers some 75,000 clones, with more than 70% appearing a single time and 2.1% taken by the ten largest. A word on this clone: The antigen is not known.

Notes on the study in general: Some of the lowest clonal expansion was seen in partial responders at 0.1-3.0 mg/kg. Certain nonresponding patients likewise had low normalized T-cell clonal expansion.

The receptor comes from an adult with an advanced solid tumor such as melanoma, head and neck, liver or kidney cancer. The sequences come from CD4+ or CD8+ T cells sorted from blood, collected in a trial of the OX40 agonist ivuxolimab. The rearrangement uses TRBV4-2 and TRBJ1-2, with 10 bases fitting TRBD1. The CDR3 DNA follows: TGTGCCAGCAGCCAAGGACAGGGGGCGGGGGGCTACACCTTC. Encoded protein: CASSQGQGAGGYTF.